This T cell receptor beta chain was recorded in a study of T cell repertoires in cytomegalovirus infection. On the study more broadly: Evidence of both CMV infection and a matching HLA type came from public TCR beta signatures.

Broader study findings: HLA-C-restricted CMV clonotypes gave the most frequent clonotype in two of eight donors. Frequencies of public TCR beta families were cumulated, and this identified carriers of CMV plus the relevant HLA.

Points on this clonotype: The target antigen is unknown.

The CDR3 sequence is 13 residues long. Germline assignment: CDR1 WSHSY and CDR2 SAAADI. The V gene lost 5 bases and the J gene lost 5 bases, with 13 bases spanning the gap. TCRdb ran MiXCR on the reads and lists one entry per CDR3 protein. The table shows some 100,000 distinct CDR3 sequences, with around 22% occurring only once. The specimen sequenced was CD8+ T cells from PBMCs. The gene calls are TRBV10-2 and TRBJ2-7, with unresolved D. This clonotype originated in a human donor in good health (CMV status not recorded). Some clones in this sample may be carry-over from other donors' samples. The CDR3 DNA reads TGCGCCAGCAGTATAACCTGGACGAACGAGCAGTACTTC. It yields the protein CASSITWTNEQYF.